The rows below give T cell receptor beta chains drawn from one sample of a study of blood T cell repertoires in COVID-19. Sequencing used immunoSEQ multiplex PCR; TCRdb keeps in-frame clones, though not all of them. The sample includes 150,000 to 200,000 clones, approximately 82% of them seen just once. The source material was PBMCs or T cells enriched from blood (not recorded which). These receptors came from a woman in her forties or fifties who had recovered from COVID-19. CDR3s include the opening cysteine and the closing phenylalanine or tryptophan. Each record gives: V gene, D gene, clone size, J gene, CDR3 DNA, CDR3 protein. A D gene is named only where the DNA matches it firmly. Not all rows give a size; the values are once, few, many and, for expanded clones, a class.

V gene: TRBV27; D gene: TRBD1; clone size: NA; J gene: TRBJ2-5; CDR3 DNA: TGTGCCAGCAGCCGGCGGACAGGGTGGGAGACCCAGTACTTC; CDR3 protein: CASSRRTGWETQYF
V gene: TRBV7-2; D gene: NA; clone size: NA; J gene: TRBJ2-5; CDR3 DNA: TGTGCCAGCAGCTTAGTCCCTAGAGGAGAGACCCAGTACTTC; CDR3 protein: CASSLVPRGETQYF
V gene: TRBV19; D gene: TRBD2; clone size: NA; J gene: TRBJ2-7; CDR3 DNA: TGTGCCAGTAGTATCGGATTGGGCGGGAGCGGGTACGAGCAGTACTTC; CDR3 protein: CASSIGLGGSGYEQYF
V gene: TRBV29-1; D gene: NA; clone size: NA; J gene: TRBJ1-3; CDR3 DNA: TGCAGCGCCACACCCTCTGGAAACACCATATATTTT; CDR3 protein: CSATPSGNTIYF
V gene: TRBV28; D gene: TRBD1; clone size: NA; J gene: TRBJ1-2; CDR3 DNA: TGTGCCAGCAGTCCACAGGGGGCGCGGGGCTACACCTTC; CDR3 protein: CASSPQGARGYTF
V gene: TRBV28; D gene: NA; clone size: NA; J gene: TRBJ1-2; CDR3 DNA: TGTGCCAGCACCAGACAGAACTATGGCTACACCTTC; CDR3 protein: CASTRQNYGYTF
V gene: TRBV28; D gene: NA; clone size: NA; J gene: TRBJ2-1; CDR3 DNA: TGTGCCAGCAGTTGGGGGGGGGCGCAGTTCTTC; CDR3 protein: CASSWGGAQFF
V gene: TRBV6-1; D gene: NA; clone size: NA; J gene: TRBJ2-5; CDR3 DNA: TGTGCCAGCAGTGAAGCTGACGGGAGTAGGGAGACCCAGTACTTC; CDR3 protein: CASSEADGSRETQYF
V gene: TRBV5-1; D gene: NA; clone size: NA; J gene: TRBJ2-1; CDR3 DNA: TGCGCCAGCAGCGCGTCCCTAGCGAGAGAGGCGGGTGAGCAGTTCTTC; CDR3 protein: CASSASLAREAGEQFF
V gene: TRBV11-2; D gene: NA; clone size: NA; J gene: TRBJ2-1; CDR3 DNA: TGTGCCAGCAGCTTGATTCGGGGGAGCTCCTACAATGAGCAGTTCTTC; CDR3 protein: CASSLIRGSSYNEQFF
V gene: TRBV29-1; D gene: NA; clone size: NA; J gene: TRBJ2-3; CDR3 DNA: TGCAGCGTTGACAGGGGTCAAACAGATACGCAGTATTTT; CDR3 protein: CSVDRGQTDTQYF
V gene: TRBV5-1; D gene: TRBD2; clone size: NA; J gene: TRBJ2-1; CDR3 DNA: TGCGCCAGCAGCCTTCCGACTAGCGGCGGGGGCAATGAGCAGTTCTTC; CDR3 protein: CASSLPTSGGGNEQFF
V gene: TRBV21-1; D gene: NA; clone size: NA; J gene: TRBJ2-4; CDR3 DNA: TGTGCCAGCAGCCTATTAGATGCGTCGAACATTCAGTACTTC; CDR3 protein: CASSLLDASNIQYF
V gene: TRBV25-1; D gene: TRBD1; clone size: NA; J gene: TRBJ1-2; CDR3 DNA: TGTGCCAGCAGGGACAGGGGCTATGGCTACACCTTC; CDR3 protein: CASRDRGYGYTF
V gene: TRBV27; D gene: TRBD2; clone size: NA; J gene: TRBJ2-7; CDR3 DNA: TGTGCCAGCAGTTCTAAGGCTAGCGGGATGGAAGCCCTTATCTACGAGCAGTACTTC; CDR3 protein: CASSSKASGMEALIYEQYF
V gene: TRBV29-1; D gene: NA; clone size: NA; J gene: TRBJ1-5; CDR3 DNA: TGCAGCGTTGTGGCCGGGAACAATCAGCCCCAGCATTTT; CDR3 protein: CSVVAGNNQPQHF
V gene: TRBV5-4; D gene: TRBD2; clone size: NA; J gene: TRBJ2-2; CDR3 DNA: TGTGCCAGCAGCGCCGGGACTAGCGGGAGTTCTAACACCGGGGAGCTGTTTTTT; CDR3 protein: CASSAGTSGSSNTGELFF
V gene: TRBV4-2; D gene: TRBD1; clone size: NA; J gene: TRBJ1-4; CDR3 DNA: TGTGCCAGCAACACCGGACAGGGCGGTGAAAAACTGTTTTTT; CDR3 protein: CASNTGQGGEKLFF
V gene: TRBV29-1; D gene: TRBD2; clone size: once; J gene: TRBJ2-1; CDR3 DNA: TGCAGCGTTGGGCCTAGCGGGATCGGGTCGCAGTTCTTC; CDR3 protein: CSVGPSGIGSQFF
V gene: TRBV5-1; D gene: TRBD2; clone size: NA; J gene: TRBJ2-5; CDR3 DNA: TGCGCCAGCAGCCCGGGGGGGGGCACGGAGACCCAGTACTTC; CDR3 protein: CASSPGGGTETQYF
V gene: TRBV5-4; D gene: TRBD1; clone size: NA; J gene: TRBJ1-4; CDR3 DNA: TGTGCCAGCAGCCCGGGACAGGGGTCAAATGAAAAACTGTTTTTT; CDR3 protein: CASSPGQGSNEKLFF
V gene: TRBV24-1; D gene: NA; clone size: NA; J gene: TRBJ2-1; CDR3 DNA: TGTGCCACCAGTGATCGGGTGCGGACTGGTTCGAATGAGCAGTTCTTC; CDR3 protein: CATSDRVRTGSNEQFF
V gene: TRBV2; D gene: NA; clone size: NA; J gene: TRBJ2-5; CDR3 DNA: TGTGCCAGCAGTTGGGACTTGAAAGAGACCCAGTACTTC; CDR3 protein: CASSWDLKETQYF
V gene: TRBV6-2/TRBV6-3; D gene: NA; clone size: NA; J gene: TRBJ1-2; CDR3 DNA: TGTGCCAGCAGTTACGGCCAGACAAAAGGCTACACCTTC; CDR3 protein: CASSYGQTKGYTF
V gene: TRBV5-1; D gene: NA; clone size: once; J gene: TRBJ1-4; CDR3 DNA: TGCGCCAGCAGCTCGGGAGGGGTTCGGGAAAAACTGTTTTTT; CDR3 protein: CASSSGGVREKLFF
V gene: TRBV7-2; D gene: TRBD2; clone size: NA; J gene: TRBJ2-1; CDR3 DNA: TGTGCCAGCAGACCGGCGAGCGGGGCATGGGATGAGCAGTTCTTC; CDR3 protein: CASRPASGAWDEQFF
V gene: TRBV7-2; D gene: TRBD1; clone size: NA; J gene: TRBJ2-1; CDR3 DNA: TGTGCCAGCAGCAAAGGGGACAGGCTAAATGAGCAGTTCTTC; CDR3 protein: CASSKGDRLNEQFF
V gene: TRBV19; D gene: TRBD2; clone size: NA; J gene: TRBJ2-1; CDR3 DNA: TGTGCCTCAGGCGGGGGGGCGTACTACAATGAGCAGTTCTTC; CDR3 protein: CASGGGAYYNEQFF
V gene: TRBV18; D gene: NA; clone size: once; J gene: TRBJ2-1; CDR3 DNA: TGTGCCAGCTCACCACTGTGGGGGCCAAATGAGCAGTTCTTC; CDR3 protein: CASSPLWGPNEQFF
V gene: TRBV19; D gene: NA; clone size: NA; J gene: TRBJ2-1; CDR3 DNA: TGTGCCAGTAGATCGAGCGGAGCCAGGAATGAGCAGTTCTTC; CDR3 protein: CASRSSGARNEQFF
V gene: TRBV30; D gene: NA; clone size: NA; J gene: TRBJ2-1; CDR3 DNA: TGTGCCTGGAGTGCGGGATTCGACAATGAGCAGTTCTTC; CDR3 protein: CAWSAGFDNEQFF
V gene: TRBV30; D gene: TRBD1; clone size: NA; J gene: TRBJ2-5; CDR3 DNA: TGTGCCTGGAGCGCACAGGGGTGGGGGGAGACCCAGTACTTC; CDR3 protein: CAWSAQGWGETQYF
V gene: TRBV5-1; D gene: TRBD1; clone size: NA; J gene: TRBJ2-5; CDR3 DNA: TGCGCCAGCAGCCCGACAGGGGCGCCACAAGAGACCCAGTACTTC; CDR3 protein: CASSPTGAPQETQYF
V gene: TRBV5-4; D gene: NA; clone size: NA; J gene: TRBJ2-3; CDR3 DNA: TGTGCCAGCAGCTTGGACGTCAATAGGCAGTATTTT; CDR3 protein: CASSLDVNRQYF
V gene: TRBV6-5; D gene: NA; clone size: NA; J gene: TRBJ1-3; CDR3 DNA: TGTGCCAGCAGTACCCTCCCGGGACACATATATTTT; CDR3 protein: CASSTLPGHIYF
V gene: TRBV4-3; D gene: TRBD2; clone size: many; J gene: TRBJ2-7; CDR3 DNA: TGCGCCAGCAGCCAAGATCGAGGCGGGAGGGCTTACGAGCAGTACTTC; CDR3 protein: CASSQDRGGRAYEQYF
V gene: TRBV19; D gene: TRBD1; clone size: few; J gene: TRBJ1-1; CDR3 DNA: TGTGCCAGTAGTCCCAGAAGGGACAGTAGCACTGAAGCTTTCTTT; CDR3 protein: CASSPRRDSSTEAFF
V gene: TRBV6-2/TRBV6-3; D gene: TRBD1; clone size: NA; J gene: TRBJ1-2; CDR3 DNA: TGTGCCAGCAGTTCCCGGACAGGGAGGCCTCCCCGATCGATCGATGGCTACACCTTC; CDR3 protein: CASSSRTGRPPRSIDGYTF
V gene: TRBV10-3; D gene: NA; clone size: few; J gene: TRBJ2-2; CDR3 DNA: TGTGCCATCCTGGACAGATCGAACACCGGGGAGCTGTTTTTT; CDR3 protein: CAILDRSNTGELFF
V gene: TRBV24-1; D gene: NA; clone size: NA; J gene: TRBJ1-2; CDR3 DNA: TGTGCCACCAGTCCTGGAGCAAACTATGGCTACACCTTC; CDR3 protein: CATSPGANYGYTF
V gene: TRBV4-3; D gene: TRBD1; clone size: NA; J gene: TRBJ1-2; CDR3 DNA: TGCGCCAGCAGCCAAGAGTGGGACAGGGGGCATTACTATGGCTACACCTTC; CDR3 protein: CASSQEWDRGHYYGYTF
V gene: TRBV5-1; D gene: NA; clone size: NA; J gene: TRBJ1-1; CDR3 DNA: TGCGCCAGCAGCTTGGACGGGAAGATGAACACTGAAGCTTTCTTT; CDR3 protein: CASSLDGKMNTEAFF
V gene: TRBV11-2; D gene: TRBD2; clone size: NA; J gene: TRBJ2-1; CDR3 DNA: TGTGCCAGCAGCTTCAGGCGAGCGGGAGCCCCGAGCTCCTACAATGAGCAGTTCTTC; CDR3 protein: CASSFRRAGAPSSYNEQFF
V gene: TRBV4-1; D gene: TRBD2; clone size: NA; J gene: TRBJ2-7; CDR3 DNA: TGCGCCAGCAGCCAATTAAGCGGGAGGGCCTCCTACGAGCAGTACTTC; CDR3 protein: CASSQLSGRASYEQYF
V gene: TRBV28; D gene: NA; clone size: NA; J gene: TRBJ2-1; CDR3 DNA: TGTGCCGCGGAGGGCTCCTACAATGAGCAGTTCTTC; CDR3 protein: CAAEGSYNEQFF
V gene: TRBV2; D gene: NA; clone size: NA; J gene: TRBJ1-2; CDR3 DNA: TGTGCCAGCACGGCCAGGGGCTCTGGCTACACCTTC; CDR3 protein: CASTARGSGYTF
V gene: TRBV11-2; D gene: NA; clone size: NA; J gene: TRBJ2-3; CDR3 DNA: TGTGCCAGCAGCTTAGACTCAACTATTTCCCCTGCAGATACGCAGTATTTT; CDR3 protein: CASSLDSTISPADTQYF
V gene: TRBV14; D gene: TRBD1; clone size: NA; J gene: TRBJ2-5; CDR3 DNA: TGTGCCAGCAGCCAAGCCGGGACAGGGGTCAAGACCCAGTACTTC; CDR3 protein: CASSQAGTGVKTQYF